A single sample is the source of the 2 T cell receptor beta chains below, sequenced in a study of blood T cells in healthy people across ages. The authors ran a second PCR of roughly 6 to 12 cycles using a sample-barcoded 5' primer and a J-beta primer mix. TCRdb recomputed calls from the 5' RACE reads with MiXCR, one row per CDR3 protein. Among about 1 million distinct CDR3 sequences, approximately 26% were seen once, and the ten largest hold approximately 0.71%. The same data also went into a second study, on T cells of mothers and their children.

Sequencing was carried out using blood. The receptors here all came from a girl aged 2-9 years in good health.

Only a few counts were recorded for this clonotype. The V and J genes are TRBV5-8 and TRBJ2-5, with 8 bases matching TRBD2. CDR1 is SGHTS and CDR2 is YDEGEE in the germline V gene. There are 16 residues in the CDR3. J gave up 0 bases and V 4 bases, and 8 bases lay outside the gene matches. CDR3: CASSPGGDPYQETQYF. CDR3 nucleotide sequence: TGTGCCAGCAGCCCGGGGGGGGACCCGTACCAAGAGACCCAGTACTTC.

The chain recombines TRBV12-3 or TRBV12-4 with TRBJ2-7; D is perhaps TRBD2 (5 bases). This CDR3 is 14 amino acids long. The V end was cut by 5 bases, the J end by 7 bases, with 18 bases between. The CDR3 protein is CASSPGMRGSEQYF. CDR3 bases: TGTGCCAGCAGTCCGGGGATGAGAGGTTCGGAGCAGTACTTC.